The clone carrying this TCR beta chain came up many times. The antigen is unknown. The data derive from a study of molecular identifiers for immune sequencing clone quantification. MiXCR was run by TCRdb on the PCR reads, yielding one entry per CDR3 protein. The sample has 20,000 or so distinct CDR3 sequences, about a fifth seen once. Study results and limitations: Over 98% of effector molecules, yet under 1% of naive-cell molecules, were held by clones above 20 RNA copies. Researchers reportedly could pick up spiked Jurkat TCR RNA from one cell mixed into about 1 million naive cells.

Sorting defined naive CD8 T cells as CD8+CD4-CCR7+CD45RA+. The sequence was collected from a human donor in good health. Some libraries in this study had Jurkat cell RNA spiked in. The sample comprised naive CD8+ T cells from blood, with Jurkat cell RNA spiked in. Stated subset: FACS-sorted CD8+CD4-CCR7+CD45RA+ naive T cells.

CDR3 DNA: TGTGCCAGCAGAGACAGGGTTGGCTACAATGAGCAGTTCTTC. Translating gives CASRDRVGYNEQFF. This chain connects TRBV6-5 to TRBJ2-1, with 7 bases lining up with TRBD1. Germline V gene lookup returns CDR1 MNHEY and CDR2 SVGAGI. The CDR3 totals 14 residues. J was trimmed by 3 bases and V by 6 bases; bases with no gene match: 5.